These 8 T cell receptor beta chains were sequenced from one sample in a study of CD8+CD57+ T cells in acquired aplastic anemia. Profiling that covered TCR beta VDJ and CDR3 relied on genomic DNA as its template. TCRdb analysed the reads with MiXCR anew, one entry per CDR3 protein. The data hold about 48,000 distinct CDR3 sequences, with 55% to 75% observed a single time. The sequenced material came from sorted CD4+, CD8+, or CD8+CD57+ T cells (not recorded which) from PBMCs. Source of these receptors: a human donor in good health, serving as a control.

This chain connects TRBV7-6 to TRBJ2-7; the match to TRBD2 covers 12 bases. The germline V gene has CDR1 SGHVS and CDR2 FNYEAQ. Losses at the gene ends were 4 bases for V and 4 bases for J; bases not matched to a gene: 8. The CDR3 is 16 amino acids. CDR3 loop: CASSSRLAGAQYEQYF. CDR3 bases: TGTGCCAGCAGCTCTAGACTAGCGGGAGCTCAATACGAGCAGTACTTC.

This chain connects TRBV2 to TRBJ2-1, with 10 positions matching TRBD1. J was trimmed by 9 bases and V by 8 bases; bases with no gene match: 7. The CDR3 length is 13 residues. Germline V gene data show CDR1 as SNHLY and CDR2 as FYNNEI. The CDR3: CASETGTGVEQFF. In DNA, the CDR3 is TGTGCCAGCGAGACCGGGACAGGGGTTGAGCAGTTCTTC.

V and J are TRBV20-1 and TRBJ2-5, with D perhaps TRBD1 or TRBD2 (6 bases each). V was clipped by 4 bases and J by 5 bases, with 23 bases between them. CDR1 and CDR2 (germline): DFQATT, SNEGSKA (reference sequence). The CDR3 is 16 amino acids. The CDR3 here is CSATTLQTGGGETQYF. In DNA form, the CDR3 reads TGCAGTGCTACTACCCTTCAGACAGGAGGAGGGGAGACCCAGTACTTC.

The chain employs TRBV2 and TRBJ2-3; 8 bases fit TRBD2. This CDR3 contains 13 residues. Per the germline V gene, CDR1 is SNHLY and CDR2 is FYNNEI. J was trimmed by 6 bases and V by 6 bases; bases with no gene match: 5. The chain's CDR3 is CASSQRGIDTQYF. DNA of the CDR3: TGTGCCAGCAGCCAGCGGGGGATCGATACGCAGTATTTT. The full variable domain, in which reference TRBV2 and TRBJ2-3 provide the parts outside the CDR3, is EPEVTQTPSHQVTQMGQEVILRCVPISNHLYFYWYRQILGQKVEFLVSFYNNEISEKSEIFDDQFSVERPDGSNFTLKIRSTKLEDSAMYFCASSQRGIDTQYFGPGTRLTVL.

In this sample, this clonotype turned up many times. V is TRBV6-1 and J is TRBJ2-7, with D possibly TRBD2 on 6 matching bases. The CDR3 is 15 residues long. V dropped 2 bases and J dropped 0 bases, with 11 bases sitting between them. The germline V gene has CDR1 MNHNS and CDR2 SASEGT. As DNA, the CDR3 is TGTGCCAGCAGTGAACGGGACTCCCCCTCCTACGAGCAGTACTTC. Its protein is CASSERDSPSYEQYF.

The rearrangement uses TRBV7-9 and TRBJ2-7; tentative D call: TRBD1 (6 bases). The CDR3 is made up of 12 amino acids. The V end lost 9 bases, the J end lost 2 bases, and 11 bases lay between the germline ends. The germline gives CDR1 SEHNR, CDR2 FQNEAQ (reference sequence). The CDR3 coding sequence is TGTGCCAGTAGTGGGGGCACCTACGAGCAGTACTTC. Amino acids: CASSGGTYEQYF.

The chain couples TRBV7-8 to TRBJ2-1; a possible D gene is TRBD2 (6 bases). V was clipped by 5 bases and J by 3 bases, with 11 bases between them. The CDR3 has 14 residues. The germline CDR1 and CDR2 sequences are SGHVS and FQNEAQ. In DNA form, the CDR3 reads TGTGCCAGCAGCCCCCCTAGCGTCTACAATGAGCAGTTCTTC. It translates to CASSPPSVYNEQFF.

The chain links TRBV19 to TRBJ1-5; tentative D call: TRBD1 (5 bases). CDR3 length: 13 residues. Trimming removed 3 bases from V and 7 bases from J, with 10 bases in between. CDR1 LNHDA and CDR2 SQIVND come from the germline V gene (reference sequence). In DNA, the CDR3 is TGTGCCAGTAGTATCAGGGAATTGCAGCCCCAGCATTTT. Amino acid sequence: CASSIRELQPQHF.